These 17 T cell receptor beta chains came from one sample sequenced in a study of T cell repertoires in cytomegalovirus infection (dated by TCRdb to between 2018 and 2021). TCRdb names Illumina HiSeq 1500 as the instrument used. TCRdb reanalyzed the raw reads on its own, using fastp at Q25 for trimming and MiXCR for clone calling, and kept in-frame beta chains. For every CDR3 protein sequence, its rows merge into one entry that carries the most common genes and DNA. A total of some 300,000 distinct CDR3 sequences appear in this sample, around 10% of them only once. Less than 3% of the sample belongs to the ten largest clones. Material for sequencing was PBMCs. The origin of the receptors is a human donor in good health (CMV status not recorded). Some clones in this sample may be carry-over from other donors' samples.

This clonotype has a count of ten or more. The rearrangement joins TRBV5-1 to TRBJ1-1; the D is unclear. The germline V gene encodes CDR1 SGHRS and CDR2 YFSETQ. The CDR3 consists of 15 residues. V was shortened by 0 bases and J by 5 bases, with 14 bases between the two germline ends. CDR3 nucleotides: TGCGCCAGCAGCTTGGCTGGCAGGCAAGGAACTGAAGCTTTCTTT. The encoded protein is CASSLAGRQGTEAFF.

The chain carries TRBV19 and TRBJ1-1; TRBD1 matches 9 bases. Trimming cost V 7 bases and J 10 bases; bases outside gene matches: 13. This CDR3 has 14 amino acids. Germline V gene data show CDR1 as LNHDA and CDR2 as SQIVND (reference sequence). CDR3 amino acids: CASTMTGGKGAAFF. CDR3 bases: TGTGCCAGTACCATGACAGGGGGAAAGGGGGCAGCTTTCTTT.

This clonotype appeared a few times. This chain joins TRBV9 and TRBJ1-1; weak D call: TRBD1 (5 bases). Germline V gene data show CDR1 as SGDLS and CDR2 as YYNGEE. The V and J ends lost 0 bases and 8 bases respectively, with 17 bases between them. The CDR3 contains 15 residues. The chain's CDR3 is CASSVVAGTGQEAFF. CDR3 in DNA: TGTGCCAGCAGCGTAGTAGCGGGGACGGGTCAGGAAGCTTTCTTT.

This clonotype showed up many times. The gene calls are TRBV7-9 and TRBJ1-1; no reliable D call. CDR3 length equals 15 residues. Trimming shortened V by 0 bases and J by 4 bases, and 12 bases separated the two germline ends. Germline V gene sequence: CDR1 SEHNR, CDR2 FQNEAQ (reference sequence). The CDR3 nucleotides are TGTGCCAGCAGCTTAGCGAAAGGAGGTGGCACTGAAGCTTTCTTT. Protein: CASSLAKGGGTEAFF.

Ten or more counts support this clonotype. The chain is built from TRBV7-2 and TRBJ2-2; TRBD2 agrees at 8 bases. V gave up 5 bases and J gave up 2 bases; unmatched junction bases: 10. This CDR3 is 17 amino acids long. The germline V gene has CDR1 SGHTA and CDR2 FQGNSA. The DNA for the CDR3 is TGTGCCAGCAGCCGGATAAGGCGGGGGGAAAACACCGGGGAGCTGTTTTTT. Its translation: CASSRIRRGENTGELFF.

This chain connects TRBV6-5 to TRBJ1-4, with D maybe TRBD1 (5 bases). Germline V CDR1 and CDR2: MNHEY, SVGAGI. V shed 6 bases and J shed 3 bases, with 23 bases lying between them. The CDR3 is 18 amino acids. The CDR3, as DNA: TGTGCCAGCAGACCCCGGGGGGTTTTTACCGGGGCTAATGAAAAACTGTTTTTT. Protein product: CASRPRGVFTGANEKLFF.

This clonotype has ten or more counts. The chain joins TRBV7-3 to TRBJ2-1; 7 nucleotides line up with TRBD1. The V gene's germline CDR1 is SGHTA and CDR2 FQGTGA. The CDR3 runs 12 residues. The junction had 4 bases not matched to a gene; V was cut back by 5 bases and J by 9 bases. Written as DNA, the CDR3 is TGTGCCAGCAGCCCCGACAGGGCTGAGCAGTTCTTC. As protein: CASSPDRAEQFF.

At least ten counts were recorded for this clonotype. CDR3 bases: TGTGCCAGCAGTTATCCGCACCTGAAGGGGGCCCCCAACTATGGCTACACCTTC. This sequence encodes CASSYPHLKGAPNYGYTF. J is TRBJ1-2 and V is TRBV6-2 or TRBV6-3; the match to TRBD1 covers 7 bases. The V gene end was trimmed by 3 bases and the J gene end by 2 bases; junction bases not matched to a gene: 15. Germline values: CDR1 MNHEY, CDR2 SVGEGT. This CDR3 has 18 amino acids.

The table lists this clonotype with many counts. CDR3 sequence: CASSLEPPRSNQPQHF. The CDR3, as DNA: TGTGCCAGCAGCTTAGAACCCCCAAGGAGCAATCAGCCCCAGCATTTT. The V call is TRBV7-2, the J call TRBJ1-5; D is unresolved. Trimming shortened V by 1 base and J by 1 base, and 11 bases separated the two germline ends. CDR3 length: 16 residues. The germline gives CDR1 SGHTA, CDR2 FQGNSA.

This clonotype was seen ten or more times. J is TRBJ2-1 and V is TRBV4-1; 12 bases match TRBD1. Trimming removed 1 base from V and 8 bases from J; junction bases left unmatched: 6. CDR1 and CDR2 from the germline V gene are MGHRA and YSYEKL. This CDR3 comprises 16 residues. The CDR3 region has the DNA TGCGCCAGCAGCCAAGGAGGGACAGGGGGCTTGGATGAGCAGTTCTTC. Amino acid sequence: CASSQGGTGGLDEQFF.

This clonotype showed up many times. The chain joins TRBV18 to TRBJ2-2; TRBD1 matches at 7 bases. The CDR3 is made up of 18 amino acids. Trimming cost V 2 bases and J 5 bases; bases outside gene matches: 14. CDR1 is KGHSH, CDR2 LQKENI, per germline. In DNA, the CDR3 is TGTGCCAGCTCACCAAATCGAATGACAGGGATCGGAACCGGGGAGCTGTTTTTT. This translates into CASSPNRMTGIGTGELFF.

This clonotype appeared a few times. This sequence joins TRBV28 and TRBJ1-2, with 9 bases that match TRBD1. Unmatched junction bases numbered 7, after V lost 7 bases and J lost 7 bases. The CDR3 is 13 residues long. Germline V gene lookup returns CDR1 MDHEN and CDR2 SYDVKM. The CDR3 spells CASTGTGLGGYTF. The CDR3 DNA is TGTGCCAGCACCGGGACAGGGTTGGGTGGCTACACCTTC.

There are many counts of this clonotype. The V call is TRBV6-5, the J call TRBJ2-1; 12 bases align to TRBD2. Germline V gene lookup returns CDR1 MNHEY and CDR2 SVGAGI. The CDR3 is made up of 16 amino acids. V was pared by 6 bases and J by 5 bases, with 8 bases of the junction left unmatched. Here the CDR3 DNA reads TGTGCCAGCAGATTTTCTAGCGGGGGGGCCCACAATGAGCAGTTCTTC. This translates into CASRFSSGGAHNEQFF.

V is TRBV27 and J is TRBJ2-7; the D gene is possibly TRBD1 (5 bases). This CDR3 has 13 residues. V was pared by 5 bases and J by 3 bases, with 11 bases between. CDR1 is MNHEY, CDR2 SMNVEV, per germline (reference sequence). CDR3 nucleotide sequence: TGTGCCAGCAGTAGAGGACACGACTACGAGCAGTACGTC. Translation: CASSRGHDYEQYV.

This chain joins TRBV20-1 and TRBJ1-5; D gene unclear. V dropped 2 bases and J dropped 3 bases, with 8 bases sitting between them. CDR1 DFQATT and CDR2 SNEGSKA come from the germline V gene (reference sequence). There are 13 residues in the CDR3. The CDR3 DNA reads TGCAGTGCTAGATCGGTGGTCAATCAGCCCCAGCATTTT. Translating gives CSARSVVNQPQHF.

This clonotype has just a few counts. The rearrangement links TRBV27 to TRBJ2-6; D is ambiguous. This CDR3 comprises 12 residues. Germline loops: CDR1 MNHEY, CDR2 SMNVEV (reference sequence). V lost 9 bases and J 4 bases, leaving 7 bases between the germline ends. In DNA form, the CDR3 reads TGTGCCAGTGGAGAGGGGGCCAACGTCCTGACTTTC. Residues: CASGEGANVLTF. Using reference TRBV27 and TRBJ2-6 for the parts outside the CDR3, the full variable domain is EAQVTQNPRYLITVTGKKLTVTCSQNMNHEYMSWYRQDPGLGLRQIYYSMNVEVTDKGDVPEGYKVSRKEKRNFPLILESPSPNQTSLYFCASGEGANVLTFGAGSRLTVL.

This clonotype appeared a few times. This rearrangement joins TRBV2 to TRBJ1-1; D ambiguous. The CDR3 consists of 14 residues. Per the germline V gene, CDR1 is SNHLY and CDR2 is FYNNEI. V gave up 6 bases and J gave up 1 base, with 12 bases separating them. CDR3 sequence (DNA): TGTGCCAGCAGCCGTACATGGGGGAACACTGAAGCTTTCTTT. It translates to CASSRTWGNTEAFF.